This T cell receptor (beta chain) was found in a study of read filtering for tumor transcriptome and immune sequencing. This clonotype was recorded many times. This library used roughly 0.4 ug RNA and molecular barcoded adaptors spanning alpha/delta and beta/gamma chains. TCRdb re-derived calls from the reads in MiXCR, one entry per CDR3 protein. The sample gives approximately 62,000 distinct CDR3 sequences, roughly 19% of which show up once; 11% is in the top ten. The receptor's source is a donor older than 35 with multiple myeloma. The sample taken for sequencing was a population of CD138-negative cells sorted from bone marrow.

The CDR3 loop is CASSSNLDKTYEQYF. The DNA for the CDR3 is TGTGCCAGTAGTTCCAATTTGGATAAAACCTACGAGCAGTACTTC. The chain recombines TRBV19 with TRBJ2-7; no clear D. Deletions cut 5 bases from V and 2 bases from J, with 16 bases between. This CDR3 is 15 amino acids long. CDR1 and CDR2 from the germline V gene are LNHDA and SQIVND (reference sequence).